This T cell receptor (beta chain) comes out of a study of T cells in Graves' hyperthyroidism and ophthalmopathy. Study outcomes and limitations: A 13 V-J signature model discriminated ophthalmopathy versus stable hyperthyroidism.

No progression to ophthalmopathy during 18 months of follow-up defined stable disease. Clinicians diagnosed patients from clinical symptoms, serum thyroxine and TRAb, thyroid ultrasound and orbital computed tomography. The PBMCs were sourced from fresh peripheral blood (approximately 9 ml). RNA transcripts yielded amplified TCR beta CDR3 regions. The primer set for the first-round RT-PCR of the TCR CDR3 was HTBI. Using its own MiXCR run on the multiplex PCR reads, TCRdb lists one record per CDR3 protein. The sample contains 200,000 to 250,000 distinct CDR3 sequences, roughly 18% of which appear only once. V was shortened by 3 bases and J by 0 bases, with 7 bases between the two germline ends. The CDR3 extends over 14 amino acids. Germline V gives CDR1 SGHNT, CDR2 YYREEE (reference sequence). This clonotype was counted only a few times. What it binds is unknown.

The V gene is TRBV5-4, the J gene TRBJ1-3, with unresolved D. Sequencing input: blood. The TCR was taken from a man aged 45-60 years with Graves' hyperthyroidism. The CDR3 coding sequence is TGTGCCAGCAGCTCCCCGAACTCTGGAAACACCATATATTTT. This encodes CASSSPNSGNTIYF. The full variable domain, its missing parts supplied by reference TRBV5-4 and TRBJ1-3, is ETGVTQSPTHLIKTRGQQVTLRCSSQSGHNTVSWYQQALGQGPQFIFQYYREEENGRGNFPPRFSGLQFPNYSSELNVNALELDDSALYLCASSSPNSGNTIYFGEGSWLTVV.